A single sample is the source of the 23 T cell receptor beta chains below, sequenced in a study of blood T cell repertoires in COVID-19. Sequencing was performed with immunoSEQ multiplex PCR; in TCRdb, only in-frame clones are kept and a portion is missing. The repertoire includes some 140,000 clones, around four fifths of them detected once, and over 9.5% sits in the top ten. Sequencing was carried out using peripheral blood. All receptors come from a man aged 55 to 70 who had recovered from COVID-19.

The chain joins TRBV4-1 to TRBJ2-4, with 14 bases that match TRBD2. V lost 3 bases to trimming and J lost 5 bases; unmatched junction nucleotides: 3. CDR3 length: 16 amino acids. Germline CDR1 MGHRA, CDR2 YSYEKL. The CDR3, as DNA: TGCGCCAGCAGCCAGGTGGGACTAGCGGGGGAAAACATTCAGTACTTC. Translated, it gives CASSQVGLAGENIQYF.

The chain links TRBV7-2 to TRBJ2-5; D is possibly TRBD1 (6 bases). Trimming left V 3 bases short and J 4 bases short, with 9 bases between. Germline CDR1 SGHTA, CDR2 FQGNSA. This CDR3 contains 13 residues. CDR3 amino acids: CASSFTGSETQYF. Here the CDR3 DNA reads TGTGCCAGCAGCTTCACAGGGTCAGAGACCCAGTACTTC.

The table lists this clone with a few counts. V gene TRBV9 combines with J gene TRBJ1-1; 7 nucleotides agree with TRBD1. Unmatched junction bases numbered 4, after V lost 0 bases and J lost 2 bases. The CDR3 contains 15 residues. The V gene's germline CDR1 is SGDLS and CDR2 YYNGEE. CDR3 coding DNA: TGTGCCAGCAGCGTAGTGACAGGGACAAACACTGAAGCTTTCTTT. It is translated as CASSVVTGTNTEAFF.

CDR3 protein: CASSFNQGAATGELFF. The CDR3 region has the DNA TGTGCCAGCAGCTTTAATCAAGGGGCTGCCACCGGGGAGCTGTTTTTT. V usage is TRBV11-2 and J usage is TRBJ2-2; D might be TRBD1 (5 bases). The germline CDR1 and CDR2 sequences are SGHAT and FQNNGV. The V end lost 3 bases, the J end lost 4 bases, and 15 bases lay between the germline ends. The CDR3 consists of 16 residues.

This clone has only one observation. The gene calls are TRBV5-1 and TRBJ1-1; TRBD1 aligns across 8 bases. The J segment lost 0 bases and the V segment lost 1 base, leaving 8 bases of the junction unmatched. The CDR3 sequence is 17 residues long. Looked up from germline, CDR1 is SGHRS and CDR2 is YFSETQ. The CDR3 loop reads CASSLRPGGTMNTEAFF. In DNA form, the CDR3 reads TGCGCCAGCAGCTTGAGACCAGGGGGCACAATGAACACTGAAGCTTTCTTT.

This clone was seen a single time. This chain links TRBV24-1 with TRBJ2-1; 12 bases fit TRBD1. The CDR3 loop spans 16 amino acids. Trimming at V came to 4 bases and at J to 6 bases, leaving 6 bases not matched to a gene. Germline V gene data show CDR1 as KGHDR and CDR2 as SFDVKD. CDR3 bases: TGTGCCACCAGTGACCTGGGACAGGGGGCATTCAATGAGCAGTTCTTC. Amino acid sequence: CATSDLGQGAFNEQFF.

The chain carries TRBV5-1 and TRBJ2-1; the D gene is possibly TRBD1 (6 bases). The CDR3 length is 15 residues. In germline, CDR1 is SGHRS, CDR2 YFSETQ. Between the trimmed V and J ends, which lost 1 base and 3 bases, there was a span of 11 bases. CDR3 sequence (DNA): TGCGCCAGCAGCTTGTCAGGGGACAACTACAATGAGCAGTTCTTC. Its protein product is CASSLSGDNYNEQFF. Looking up the rest from reference TRBV5-1 and TRBJ2-1 gives the full variable domain: KAGVTQTPRYLIKTRGQQVTLSCSPISGHRSVSWYQQTPGQGLQFLFEYFSETQRNKGNFPGRFSGRQFSNSRSEMNVSTLELGDSALYLCASSLSGDNYNEQFFGPGTRLTVL.

This chain connects TRBV9 to TRBJ2-3; D gene uncertain. Per germline, CDR1 SGDLS and CDR2 YYNGEE. The CDR3 loop spans 15 amino acids. V lost 4 bases and J lost 8, with 20 bases in between. The CDR3 region is CASSMRELSSGTQYF. The CDR3 DNA is TGTGCCAGCAGCATGAGAGAGTTGTCTTCTGGTACGCAGTATTTT. Variable domain in full (rest from reference TRBV9 and TRBJ2-3): DSGVTQTPKHLITATGQRVTLRCSPRSGDLSVYWYQQSLDQGLQFLIQYYNGEERAKGNILERFSAQQFPDLHSELNLSSLELGDSALYFCASSMRELSSGTQYFGPGTRLTVL.

This clone was counted once. The J gene is TRBJ2-1, the V gene TRBV4-3; 11 nucleotides agree with TRBD2. The CDR3 spans 20 residues. Germline-derived CDR1 and CDR2 are LGHNA and YSLEER. The V segment lost 0 bases and the J segment 7 bases; nucleotides outside the gene matches: 17. CDR3: CASSQDGGVELAGARNEQFF. DNA of the CDR3: TGCGCCAGCAGCCAAGATGGGGGGGTTGAACTAGCGGGAGCTAGGAATGAGCAGTTCTTC.

This sequence joins TRBV6-5 and TRBJ1-2; D is possibly TRBD1 (5 bases). The CDR3 runs to 13 residues. Germline CDR1 and CDR2: MNHEY and SVGAGI. Between the trimmed V and J ends, which lost 1 base and 6 bases, there was a span of 9 bases. The CDR3 loop is CASSYLDKNGYTF. In DNA form, the CDR3 reads TGTGCCAGCAGTTACTTGGACAAGAATGGCTACACCTTC.

The V and J genes are TRBV3-1 (or the pseudogene TRBV3-2) and TRBJ2-2, with 7 bases that match TRBD1. The V gene's germline CDR1 is LGHDT and CDR2 YNNKEL (reference sequence). The CDR3 loop spans 15 amino acids. Trimming cost V 1 base and J 6 bases; bases outside gene matches: 5. The CDR3 sequence is CASSQGGQMPGELFF. CDR3 nucleotide sequence: TGTGCCAGCAGCCAAGGGGGACAGATGCCCGGGGAGCTGTTTTTT.

This clone showed up just once. The CDR3 DNA follows: TGTGCCAGCAGCCCGGGACAGGGGAACTATGGCTACACCTTC. Amino acid sequence: CASSPGQGNYGYTF. The genes are TRBV7-9 and TRBJ1-2, with TRBD1 matching over 10 bases. In germline, CDR1 is SEHNR, CDR2 FQNEAQ (reference sequence). The trim removed 5 bases at V and 2 bases at J, leaving 2 bases unmatched. This CDR3 has 14 amino acids.

V gene TRBV30 combines with J gene TRBJ2-6, with D maybe TRBD1 (5 bases). The V gene lost 2 bases and the J gene lost 2 bases, with 13 bases spanning the gap. The germline V gene encodes CDR1 GTSNPN and CDR2 SVGIG (reference sequence). The CDR3 has 16 residues. In nucleotides, the CDR3 is TGTGCCTGGAGTACTTCCACAGGAACTGGGGCCAACGTCCTGACTTTC. Amino acids: CAWSTSTGTGANVLTF.

The chain carries TRBV24-1 and TRBJ2-2; the D gene is possibly TRBD1 (6 bases). With 3 bases removed from V and 1 base from J, the gap between germline ends came to 11 bases. CDR3 length equals 16 residues. Germline CDR1 and CDR2: KGHDR and SFDVKD. The CDR3 sequence: CATSDGRGGNTGELFF. The CDR3 DNA sequence: TGTGCCACCAGTGATGGCAGGGGCGGGAACACCGGGGAGCTGTTTTTT.

The chain uses TRBV29-1 and TRBJ2-1; 9 positions match TRBD2. The CDR3 is 19 amino acids. Germline values: CDR1 SQVTM, CDR2 ANQGSEA. Trimming removed 3 bases from V and 0 bases from J; junction bases left unmatched: 15. CDR3 in amino acids: CSVELTLAGPFSSYNEQFF. Here the CDR3 DNA reads TGCAGCGTTGAGCTTACGCTAGCGGGACCATTCTCCTCCTACAATGAGCAGTTCTTC.

This clone has a handful of counts. The CDR3 region has the DNA TGTGCCAGCAGCTCTCTAGCGGGGTCAAAAAGCCCATACGAGCAGTACTTC. Protein product: CASSSLAGSKSPYEQYF. The chain employs TRBV7-2 and TRBJ2-7; 9 positions agree with TRBD2. This CDR3 has 17 amino acids. Germline V gene lookup returns CDR1 SGHTA and CDR2 FQGNSA. V gave up 4 bases and J gave up 4 bases; unmatched junction bases: 14.

Remarks on this clone: Distinct nucleotide sequences in the sample also encode this CDR3. V gene TRBV27 combines with J gene TRBJ1-5; D not resolved. The CDR3 length is 14 residues. Germline lookup yields CDR1 MNHEY and CDR2 SMNVEV (reference sequence). V lost 5 bases to trimming and J lost 3 bases, with 11 bases between them. The DNA of the CDR3 is TGTGCCAGCAGTCCTAGTGGATTCAATCAGCCCCAGCATTTT. Residues: CASSPSGFNQPQHF.

V is TRBV6-5 and J is TRBJ2-7, with TRBD1 identical over 7 bases. The ends lost 2 bases at V and 2 bases at J; junction bases unmatched: 6. In germline, CDR1 is MNHEY, CDR2 SVGAGI. The CDR3 runs 15 residues. The CDR3 DNA sequence: TGTGCCAGCAGTTACGACAGGGTAGGACCCTACGAGCAGTACTTC. Amino acids: CASSYDRVGPYEQYF.

The chain employs TRBV28 and TRBJ1-4, with a possible D match to TRBD1 (5 bases). Germline CDR1 reads MDHEN; CDR2 reads SYDVKM. The CDR3 covers 13 residues. The V end lost 7 bases, the J end lost 8 bases, and 14 bases lay between the germline ends. The CDR3 DNA reads as TGTGCCAGCACCTTGGATGACAGAGAAAAACTGTTTTTT. As protein: CASTLDDREKLFF. The full variable domain, its missing parts supplied by reference TRBV28 and TRBJ1-4, is DVKVTQSSRYLVKRTGEKVFLECVQDMDHENMFWYRQDPGLGLRLIYFSYDVKMKEKGDIPEGYSVSREKKERFSLILESASTNQTSMYLCASTLDDREKLFFGSGTQLSVL.

The chain links TRBV7-2 to TRBJ1-2, with 9 bases fitting TRBD1. The CDR3 spans 15 residues. Germline trimming cut 5 bases from V and 3 bases from J; bases unmatched to any gene: 7. Per the germline V gene, CDR1 is SGHTA and CDR2 is FQGNSA. In DNA form, the CDR3 reads TGTGCCAGCAGCCAAACGACAGGGGGAGACTATGGCTACACCTTC. Translated, it gives CASSQTTGGDYGYTF.

The chain is built from TRBV19 and TRBJ2-7; 10 bases align to TRBD1. V lost 6 bases and J lost 3; bases outside the gene matches: 11. Germline-derived CDR1 and CDR2 are LNHDA and SQIVND (reference sequence). The CDR3 is 16 amino acids. The CDR3 reads CASRPRTGTGDYEQYF. In DNA form, the CDR3 reads TGTGCCAGTAGACCGAGAACCGGGACAGGGGACTACGAGCAGTACTTC.

The chain joins TRBV28 to TRBJ2-7, with D possibly being TRBD1 (6 bases). Germline CDR1 and CDR2: MDHEN and SYDVKM. The CDR3 sequence is 14 residues long. V was trimmed by 5 bases and J by 2 bases, leaving 13 bases between them. The CDR3 loop reads CASSPTGSPYEQYF. CDR3 in DNA: TGTGCCAGCAGTCCGACAGGTTCTCCCTACGAGCAGTACTTC. Full variable domain (outside the CDR3, taken from reference TRBV28 and TRBJ2-7): DVKVTQSSRYLVKRTGEKVFLECVQDMDHENMFWYRQDPGLGLRLIYFSYDVKMKEKGDIPEGYSVSREKKERFSLILESASTNQTSMYLCASSPTGSPYEQYFGPGTRLTVT.

The CDR3 spells CASSPDSSVGEQFF. The CDR3 DNA follows: TGTGCCAGCAGCCCGGACTCCAGCGTTGGGGAGCAGTTCTTC. The V and J genes are TRBV7-2 and TRBJ2-1, with D perhaps matching TRBD2 (5 bases). Germline V gene lookup returns CDR1 SGHTA and CDR2 FQGNSA. There are 14 residues in the CDR3. V lost 5 bases, J lost 10 bases, and 18 bases lay in between.